The entry below gives a single T cell receptor (beta chain) sequence along with its context. Germline V gene sequence: CDR1 SGHRS, CDR2 YFSETQ. V dropped 0 bases and J dropped 4; count of bases not matched to a gene: 8. The CDR3 contains 17 residues. This sample is part of a study of blood T cell repertoires in COVID-19. Enrollees, about 18 to 89 years old, lived in 24 US areas. Participants' reported clinical history set cohort assignment. Cohort 3 recovered donors had two negative PCRs, clearance, or symptom resolution. Profiling relied on immunoSEQ multiplex PCR, and the TCRdb table lists in-frame clones only, not all of them. The sample has about 220,000 clones; about 83% are singletons.

The receptor's source is a woman between 40 and 50 years old who had recovered from COVID-19. The chain carries TRBV5-1 and TRBJ2-2; 8 nucleotides match TRBD2. Sequencing was done on a sample of PBMCs or T cells enriched from blood (not recorded which). CDR3 nucleotides: TGCGCCAGCAGCTTGGCCCAAGGCGGGGGGCGCACCGGGGAGCTGTTTTTT. It codes for CASSLAQGGGRTGELFF.